The source of this T cell receptor beta chain is a study of identical twins. Template switching added a universal primer binding site, and final cDNA carried unique molecular identifiers. TCRdb redid the calling of the 5' RACE reads with MiXCR, one entry per CDR3 protein. The sample has 400,000 or so distinct CDR3 sequences, about 9% seen once; the top ten hold under 10%. This clonotype was detected many times. No donor was unhealthy or non-Caucasian. CDR1 and CDR2 (germline): MNHNY, SVGAGI (reference sequence). The J segment lost 8 bases and the V segment lost 0 bases, leaving 7 bases of the junction unmatched. This CDR3 has 16 residues.

The receptor was derived from a woman in her 50s in good health. V and J are TRBV6-6 and TRBJ1-2; TRBD1 matches 12 bases. The sequencing sample was made of naive T cells sorted from blood. The CDR3 region is CASSYSTGQGARGYTF. CDR3 sequence (DNA): TGTGCCAGCAGTTACTCTACGGGACAGGGGGCGAGAGGCTACACCTTC.